These 7 T cell receptor beta chains were all obtained from the same sample, sequenced in a study of T-cell reconstitution after alpha-beta-depleted transplantation in children. This sample's TCRbeta library carried unique molecular identifier barcodes. TCRdb processed the PCR reads anew with MiXCR; each CDR3 protein has one entry. The table has 700,000 or so distinct CDR3 sequences, approximately 14% seen once. The specimen comprised PBMCs, sampled before TCRalphabeta/CD19-depleted stem cell transplant. Receptors originate from a girl aged 2 to 10 with congenital amegakaryocytic thrombocytopenia, due to receive a stem cell transplant.

This clonotype was observed a handful of times. The chain recombines TRBV5-6 with TRBJ2-2, with 8 bases identical to TRBD1. The CDR3 consists of 16 residues. Germline loops: CDR1 SGHDT, CDR2 YYEEEE. After removal of 4 bases from V and 4 bases from J, the junction contained 9 bases not matched to a gene. Written as DNA, the CDR3 is TGTGCCAGCAGCAATCAGGACAGGGTCGGCACCGGGGAGCTGTTTTTT. Translating gives CASSNQDRVGTGELFF. The entire variable domain, with the rest obtained from reference TRBV5-6 and TRBJ2-2, is as follows: DAGVTQSPTHLIKTRGQQVTLRCSPKSGHDTVSWYQQALGQGPQFIFQYYEEEERQRGNFPDRFSGHQFPNYSSELNVNALLLGDSALYLCASSNQDRVGTGELFFGEGSRLTVL.

Ten or more counts support this clonotype. The chain joins TRBV20-1 to TRBJ2-3; D remains unclear. Trimming removed 6 bases at V and 4 bases at J, with 14 bases between. The CDR3 length is 13 residues. Germline lookup yields CDR1 DFQATT and CDR2 SNEGSKA (reference sequence). CDR3 nucleotides: TGCAGTGCCCCTCGGACGGCATCAGATACGCAGTATTTT. It codes for CSAPRTASDTQYF.

This clonotype occurred many times. This chain uses TRBV28 with TRBJ1-2; D call uncertain. V dropped 5 bases and J dropped 2 bases, with 12 bases sitting between them. The CDR3 runs 14 residues. Germline lookup yields CDR1 MDHEN and CDR2 SYDVKM. Here the CDR3 DNA reads TGTGCCAGCAGTACCCCCCTAGTAAACTATGGCTACACCTTC. This encodes CASSTPLVNYGYTF.

This clonotype was counted between two and nine times. The V call is TRBV5-1, the J call TRBJ2-3; 7 bases agree with TRBD2. The CDR3 loop spans 16 amino acids. V shed 3 bases, J shed 1 base, and the junction held 8 bases outside the gene matches. Germline CDR1 is SGHRS and CDR2 is YFSETQ. The CDR3 loop reads CASSSGLSDRTDTQYF. The CDR3 DNA sequence: TGCGCCAGCAGCTCGGGACTAAGCGATCGCACAGATACGCAGTATTTT.

The chain uses TRBV6-1 and TRBJ2-7; unclear D gene. Germline CDR1 is MNHNS and CDR2 is SASEGT. This CDR3 is built from 12 residues. Trimming took off 10 bases at V and 6 bases at J, with 16 bases between the two ends. For the CDR3, the DNA is TGTGCCAACCGGGCTAGAAATGGCGAGCAGTACTTC. Translation gives CANRARNGEQYF.

The chain employs TRBV20-1 and TRBJ2-5; D possibly corresponds to TRBD1 (7 bases). Trimming stripped 3 bases from V and 7 bases from J, with 18 bases between. Germline CDR1 is DFQATT and CDR2 is SNEGSKA (reference sequence). This CDR3 spans 14 amino acids. CDR3 coding DNA: TGCAGTGCTAGGGGGTCGGGAGACAGGGCGACCCAGTACTTC. It yields the protein CSARGSGDRATQYF.

This clonotype was counted at least ten times. This chain joins TRBV5-1 and TRBJ1-5; D is uncertain. The V and J ends lost 0 bases and 2 bases respectively, with 9 bases between them. Germline lookup yields CDR1 SGHRS and CDR2 YFSETQ. The CDR3 has 15 amino acids. The CDR3 coding sequence is TGCGCCAGCAGCTTGGAGGGATTTGGCAATCAGCCCCAGCATTTT. Encoded protein: CASSLEGFGNQPQHF.